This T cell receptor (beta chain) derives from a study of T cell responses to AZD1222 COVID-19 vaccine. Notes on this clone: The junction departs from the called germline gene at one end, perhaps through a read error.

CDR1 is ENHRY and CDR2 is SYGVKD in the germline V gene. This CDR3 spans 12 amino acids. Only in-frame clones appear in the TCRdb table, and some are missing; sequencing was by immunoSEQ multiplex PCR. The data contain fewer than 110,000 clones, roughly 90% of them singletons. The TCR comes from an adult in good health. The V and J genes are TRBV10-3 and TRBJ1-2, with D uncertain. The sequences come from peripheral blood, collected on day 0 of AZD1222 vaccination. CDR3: CAISESGDPYSF. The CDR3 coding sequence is TGTGCCATCAGTGAGTCCGGGGATCCCTACTCCTTC.